This T cell receptor beta chain was documented in a study of T cell repertoires in cytomegalovirus infection. Study-wide context: From public TCR beta signatures came an indication of both CMV infection and matching HLA type. General study results and limits: Ex vivo, HLA-C-restricted CMV-specific TCR beta clonotypes prevailed over the rest of the response.

This clonotype was seen only a few times. Antigen: not known. MiXCR, run by TCRdb on the reads, gives a single entry per CDR3 protein. The sample has fewer than 900,000 distinct CDR3 sequences, almost 30% seen once; the top ten hold around 13%. The CDR3 loop spans 14 amino acids. Germline V CDR1 and CDR2: SNHLY, FYNNEI. V gave up 11 bases and J gave up 3 bases, with 18 bases separating them. The chain joins TRBV2 to TRBJ2-3, with a possible D match to TRBD2 (6 bases). Sequenced material: cultured CD8+ T cells from PBMCs, taken from culture after CMV antigen stimulation. The TCR comes from a human donor in good health (CMV status not recorded). Some clones in this sample may be carry-over from other donors' samples. CDR3 protein: CAEGGVRKTDTQYF. The CDR3, as DNA: TGTGCCGAGGGCGGGGTCAGAAAAACAGATACGCAGTATTTT.